A single sample is the source of the 17 T cell receptor beta chains below, sequenced in a study of T cell responses to AZD1222 COVID-19 vaccine. Sequencing used immunoSEQ multiplex PCR; TCRdb keeps in-frame clones, though not all of them. The sample comprises about 190,000 clones, about nine tenths of which are singletons, and 0.99% rests with the top ten. The sequenced sample was peripheral blood, obtained on day 0 of AZD1222 vaccination. These receptors all come from an adult in good health.

The rearrangement uses TRBV15 and TRBJ2-7, with D tentatively TRBD2 (6 bases). V dropped 0 bases and J dropped 0 bases, with 9 bases sitting between them. This CDR3 comprises 15 residues. CDR1 and CDR2 from the germline V gene are LNHNV and YYDKDF (reference sequence). The CDR3 here is CATSRDGGSSYEQYF. The CDR3 nucleotides are TGTGCCACCAGCAGAGATGGGGGGAGCTCCTACGAGCAGTACTTC.

The rearrangement joins TRBV5-4 to TRBJ2-7, with 9 bases identical to TRBD1. The CDR3 contains 15 residues. The V segment lost 4 bases and the J segment 3 bases; nucleotides outside the gene matches: 8. Per the germline V gene, CDR1 is SGHNT and CDR2 is YYREEE (reference sequence). CDR3 amino acids: CASSPIQGAVYEQYF. DNA for the CDR3: TGTGCCAGCAGCCCGATACAGGGGGCAGTCTACGAGCAGTACTTC.

V is TRBV19 and J is TRBJ2-2; TRBD2 matches at 8 bases. Germline V CDR1 and CDR2: LNHDA, SQIVND (reference sequence). V shed 6 bases, J shed 2 bases, and the junction held 5 bases outside the gene matches. This CDR3 has 15 amino acids. The CDR3 DNA sequence: TGTGCCAGTAGGGCCGGGGGGGGAAACACCGGGGAGCTGTTTTTT. Translation gives CASRAGGGNTGELFF.

The chain couples TRBV7-2 to TRBJ2-4, with 12 bases matching TRBD2. This CDR3 contains 14 residues. With V trimmed by 5 bases and J by 7 bases, 3 bases remained unmatched. CDR1 is SGHTA and CDR2 is FQGNSA in the germline V gene. CDR3 bases: TGTGCCAGCAGCCCTAGCGGGGGGGCGAACATTCAGTACTTC. Translation gives CASSPSGGANIQYF. Drawing the rest from reference TRBV7-2 and TRBJ2-4, the complete variable domain is GAGVSQSPSNKVTEKGKDVELRCDPISGHTALYWYRQSLGQGLEFLIYFQGNSAPDKSGLPSDRFSAERTGGSVSTLTIQRTQQEDSAVYLCASSPSGGANIQYFGAGTRLSVL.

This chain joins TRBV5-1 and TRBJ2-7, with D maybe TRBD1 (5 bases). Trimming stripped 2 bases from V and 3 bases from J, with 12 bases between. This CDR3 contains 14 residues. CDR1 and CDR2 (germline): SGHRS, YFSETQ. The CDR3 DNA reads TGCGCCAGCAGCTTCAGGGCAGCTAACTACGAGCAGTACTTC. Amino acids: CASSFRAANYEQYF.

The chain uses TRBV28 and TRBJ1-2, with D unresolved. CDR1 and CDR2 (germline): MDHEN, SYDVKM. The V and J ends lost 4 bases and 4 bases respectively, with 10 bases between them. This CDR3 spans 13 amino acids. CDR3 nucleotide sequence: TGTGCCAGCAGTTCAGCGCCAACCTATGGCTACACCTTC. Translated: CASSSAPTYGYTF.

This chain links TRBV2 with TRBJ2-3; 11 bases fit TRBD1. There are 15 residues in the CDR3. V shed 6 bases, J shed 6 bases, and the junction held 8 bases outside the gene matches. Germline V gives CDR1 SNHLY, CDR2 FYNNEI. The CDR3 sequence: CASSGTGGGSDTQYF. Written as DNA, the CDR3 is TGTGCCAGCAGCGGGACAGGGGGAGGGTCGGATACGCAGTATTTT.

This clone was observed a few times. This chain uses TRBV19 with TRBJ1-4; 7 nucleotides agree with TRBD1. Germline V gene data show CDR1 as LNHDA and CDR2 as SQIVND (reference sequence). Trimming removed 10 bases from V and 7 bases from J; junction bases left unmatched: 15. The CDR3 runs 15 residues. The CDR3 sequence: CATHNSGGQAEKLFF. The CDR3 coding sequence is TGTGCCACCCATAATTCAGGGGGGCAGGCTGAAAAACTGTTTTTT.

The V and J genes are TRBV11-3 and TRBJ2-3, with D perhaps TRBD2 (6 bases). Germline CDR1 reads SGHNT; CDR2 reads YENEEA. The CDR3 runs 13 residues. Trimming cost V 6 bases and J 2 bases, with 9 bases left between them. The CDR3 DNA follows: TGTGCCAGCAGGGGGAGGTCCACAGATACGCAGTATTTT. Amino acid sequence: CASRGRSTDTQYF.

The rearrangement links TRBV5-1 to TRBJ1-4, with 9 positions matching TRBD1. The V and J ends lost 0 bases and 6 bases, in that order; junction bases with no gene match: 0. This CDR3 has 14 amino acids. CDR1 and CDR2 (germline): SGHRS, YFSETQ. The CDR3 spells CASSLGQGDEKLFF. CDR3 nucleotide sequence: TGCGCCAGCAGCTTGGGACAGGGGGATGAAAAACTGTTTTTT.

The rearrangement uses TRBV7-9 and TRBJ1-1; 9 nucleotides agree with TRBD1. Trimming removed 6 bases from V and 5 bases from J; junction bases left unmatched: 10. Germline V gene lookup returns CDR1 SEHNR and CDR2 FQNEAQ (reference sequence). The length of the CDR3 is 15 residues. Here the CDR3 reads CASRSPGQGRTEAFF. CDR3 sequence (DNA): TGTGCCAGCAGATCTCCTGGACAGGGGCGAACTGAAGCTTTCTTT.

The chain links TRBV18 to TRBJ1-3; D might be TRBD1 (5 bases). V lost 0 bases to trimming and J lost 2 bases, with 11 bases between them. Germline CDR1 KGHSH, CDR2 LQKENI. CDR3 length: 16 amino acids. CDR3 nucleotides: TGTGCCAGCTCACCACCGGTTGGGACCCCTGGAAACACCATATATTTT. Its translation is CASSPPVGTPGNTIYF.

The chain is built from TRBV7-8 and TRBJ2-3; D remains unclear. Trimming pared 2 bases from V and 6 bases from J, leaving 9 bases between. Germline values: CDR1 SGHVS, CDR2 FQNEAQ. The CDR3 runs 13 residues. Written as DNA, the CDR3 is TGTGCCAGCAGCTTAAGCCCATGGGATACGCAGTATTTT. Translation: CASSLSPWDTQYF.

The chain is built from TRBV5-6 and TRBJ2-1, with D possibly TRBD2 on 6 matching bases. The CDR3 is 16 amino acids. Trimming stripped 0 bases from V and 2 bases from J, with 12 bases between. CDR1 SGHDT and CDR2 YYEEEE come from the germline V gene. CDR3 sequence (DNA): TGTGCCAGCAGCTTGGATGGCGGGGCCCCCTACAATGAGCAGTTCTTC. Amino acid sequence: CASSLDGGAPYNEQFF.

The chain is built from TRBV19 and TRBJ2-3, with TRBD1 as a possible D gene (6 bases). The CDR3 is made up of 17 amino acids. CDR1 and CDR2 (germline): LNHDA, SQIVND (reference sequence). V was trimmed by 0 bases and J by 0 bases, leaving 13 bases between them. CDR3 in DNA: TGTGCCAGTAGTATAGATGGGGACACCTCTAGCACAGATACGCAGTATTTT. This codes for CASSIDGDTSSTDTQYF.

The chain is built from TRBV5-1 and TRBJ2-3; 8 nucleotides match TRBD1. The V gene's germline CDR1 is SGHRS and CDR2 YFSETQ. This CDR3 contains 14 residues. V shed 7 bases and J 2 bases; nucleotides not matched to a gene: 6. The chain's CDR3 is CASARTGPTDTQYF. In DNA form, the CDR3 reads TGCGCCAGCGCCCGGACAGGGCCCACAGATACGCAGTATTTT.

CDR3 DNA sequence: TGTGCCAGCAGCTTAAGGACAGGGCGCGACACCGGGGAGCTGTTTTTT. Translated: CASSLRTGRDTGELFF. The chain links TRBV7-3 to TRBJ2-2; the match to TRBD1 covers 8 bases. The CDR3 is 16 amino acids. Trimming removed 1 base from V and 3 bases from J; junction bases left unmatched: 4. Per the germline V gene, CDR1 is SGHTA and CDR2 is FQGTGA.